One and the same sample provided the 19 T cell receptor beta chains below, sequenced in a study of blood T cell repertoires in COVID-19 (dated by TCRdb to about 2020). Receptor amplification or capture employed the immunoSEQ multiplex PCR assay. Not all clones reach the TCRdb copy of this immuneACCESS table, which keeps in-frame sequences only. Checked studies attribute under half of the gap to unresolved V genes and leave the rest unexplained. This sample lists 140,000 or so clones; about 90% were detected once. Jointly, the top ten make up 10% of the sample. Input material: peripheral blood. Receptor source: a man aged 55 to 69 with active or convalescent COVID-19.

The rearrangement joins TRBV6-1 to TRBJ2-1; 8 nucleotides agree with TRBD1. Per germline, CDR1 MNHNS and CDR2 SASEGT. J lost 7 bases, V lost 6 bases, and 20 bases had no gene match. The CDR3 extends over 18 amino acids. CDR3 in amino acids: CASREFNTGTGTSNEQFF. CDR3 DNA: TGTGCCAGCAGAGAATTTAACACCGGGACAGGAACCTCGAATGAGCAGTTCTTC.

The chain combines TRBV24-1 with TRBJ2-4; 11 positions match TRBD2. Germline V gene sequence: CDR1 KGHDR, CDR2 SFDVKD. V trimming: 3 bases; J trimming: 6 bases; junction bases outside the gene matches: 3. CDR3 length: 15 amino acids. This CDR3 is CATSDPGTSGNIQYF. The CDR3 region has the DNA TGTGCCACCAGTGATCCAGGGACTAGCGGAAACATTCAGTACTTC.

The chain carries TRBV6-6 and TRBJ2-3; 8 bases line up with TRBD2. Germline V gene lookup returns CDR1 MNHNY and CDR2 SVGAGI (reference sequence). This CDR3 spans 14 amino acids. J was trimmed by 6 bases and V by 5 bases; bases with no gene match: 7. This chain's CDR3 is CASSARGGRDTQYF. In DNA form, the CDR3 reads TGTGCCAGCAGTGCGCGGGGCGGGAGGGATACGCAGTATTTT.

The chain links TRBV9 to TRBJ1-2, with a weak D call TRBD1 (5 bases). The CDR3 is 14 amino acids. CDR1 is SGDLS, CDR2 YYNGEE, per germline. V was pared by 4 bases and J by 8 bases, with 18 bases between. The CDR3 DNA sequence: TGTGCCAGCAGCTCACAGGTAGCCTTGGAGGGCTACACCTTC. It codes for CASSSQVALEGYTF.

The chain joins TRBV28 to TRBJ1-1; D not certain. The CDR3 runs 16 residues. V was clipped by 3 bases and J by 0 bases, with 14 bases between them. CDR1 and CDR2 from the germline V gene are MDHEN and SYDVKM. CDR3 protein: CASSFSSTWMNTEAFF. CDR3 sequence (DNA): TGTGCCAGCAGTTTTTCTTCGACTTGGATGAACACTGAAGCTTTCTTT.

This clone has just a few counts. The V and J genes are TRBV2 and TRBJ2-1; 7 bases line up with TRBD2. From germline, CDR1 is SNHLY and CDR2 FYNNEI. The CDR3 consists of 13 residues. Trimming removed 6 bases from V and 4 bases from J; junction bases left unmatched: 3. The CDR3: CASSNSGYNEQFF. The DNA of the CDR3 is TGTGCCAGCAGCAATAGCGGGTACAATGAGCAGTTCTTC.

The CDR3 loop reads CASSWTGAPNQPQHF. As DNA, the CDR3 is TGTGCCAGCAGTTGGACAGGGGCGCCCAATCAGCCCCAGCATTTT. V gene TRBV27 combines with J gene TRBJ1-5; 9 bases match TRBD1. The trim removed 4 bases at V and 3 bases at J, leaving 4 bases unmatched. Germline CDR1 is MNHEY and CDR2 is SMNVEV (reference sequence). The CDR3 is 15 amino acids.

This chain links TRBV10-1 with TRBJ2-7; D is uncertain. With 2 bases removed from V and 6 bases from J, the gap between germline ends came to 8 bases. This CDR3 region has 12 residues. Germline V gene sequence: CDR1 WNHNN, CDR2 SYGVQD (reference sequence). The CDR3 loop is CASSEICGEQYF. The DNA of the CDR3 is TGCGCCAGCAGTGAGATTTGCGGCGAGCAGTACTTC.

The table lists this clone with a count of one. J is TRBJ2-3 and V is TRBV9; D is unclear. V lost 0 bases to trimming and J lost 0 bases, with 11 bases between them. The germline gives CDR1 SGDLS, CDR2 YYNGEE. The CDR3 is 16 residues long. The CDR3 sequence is CASSVVGMTSTDTQYF. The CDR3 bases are TGTGCCAGCAGCGTAGTTGGAATGACTAGCACAGATACGCAGTATTTT.

CDR3 coding DNA: TGTGCCAGCAGCTCAGGGACAGGGGTCGAAAAACTGTTTTTT. Protein sequence: CASSSGTGVEKLFF. This chain uses TRBV5-4 with TRBJ1-4; 10 nucleotides agree with TRBD1. The CDR3 runs 14 residues. V shed 3 bases, J shed 8 bases, and the junction held 4 bases outside the gene matches. Germline CDR1 SGHNT, CDR2 YYREEE (reference sequence). Together with reference TRBV5-4 and TRBJ1-4, the CDR3 gives the full variable domain: ETGVTQSPTHLIKTRGQQVTLRCSSQSGHNTVSWYQQALGQGPQFIFQYYREEENGRGNFPPRFSGLQFPNYSSELNVNALELDDSALYLCASSSGTGVEKLFFGSGTQLSVL.

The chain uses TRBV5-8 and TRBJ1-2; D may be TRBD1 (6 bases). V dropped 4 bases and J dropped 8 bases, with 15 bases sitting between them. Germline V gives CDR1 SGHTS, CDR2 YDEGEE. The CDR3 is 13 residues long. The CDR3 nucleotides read TGTGCCAGCAGCCTCAACAGGGTCGGCGGCTACACCTTC. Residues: CASSLNRVGGYTF.

This CDR3 reads CASSSKQGMPYEQYF. For the CDR3, the DNA is TGCGCCAGCAGCTCTAAACAGGGGATGCCCTACGAGCAGTACTTC. The genes are TRBV5-1 and TRBJ2-7, with 7 bases that match TRBD1. This CDR3 has 15 residues. J gave up 2 bases and V 3 bases, and 8 bases lay outside the gene matches. The germline V gene has CDR1 SGHRS and CDR2 YFSETQ.

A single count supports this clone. Here the CDR3 DNA reads TGTGCCACCAGCCCCACGGGACAGGGCGGCCATCAGCCCCAGCATTTT. Translating gives CATSPTGQGGHQPQHF. This rearrangement joins TRBV24-1 to TRBJ1-5; 9 nucleotides match TRBD1. The germline CDR1 and CDR2 sequences are KGHDR and SFDVKD. This CDR3 comprises 16 residues. After removal of 7 bases from V and 5 bases from J, the junction contained 11 bases not matched to a gene.

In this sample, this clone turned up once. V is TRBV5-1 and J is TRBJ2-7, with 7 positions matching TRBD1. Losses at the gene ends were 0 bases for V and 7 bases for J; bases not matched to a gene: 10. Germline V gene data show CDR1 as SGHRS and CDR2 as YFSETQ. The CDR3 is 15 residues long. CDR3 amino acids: CASSLAVRGSREQYF. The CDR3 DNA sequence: TGCGCCAGCAGCTTGGCCGTCAGGGGGTCGCGAGAGCAGTACTTC.

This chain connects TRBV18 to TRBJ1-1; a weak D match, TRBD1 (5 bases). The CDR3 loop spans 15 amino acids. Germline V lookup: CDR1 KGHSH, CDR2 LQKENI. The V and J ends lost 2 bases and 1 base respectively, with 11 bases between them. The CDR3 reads CASSPSAGSNTEAFF. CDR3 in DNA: TGTGCCAGCTCACCATCGGCAGGGTCGAACACTGAAGCTTTCTTT.

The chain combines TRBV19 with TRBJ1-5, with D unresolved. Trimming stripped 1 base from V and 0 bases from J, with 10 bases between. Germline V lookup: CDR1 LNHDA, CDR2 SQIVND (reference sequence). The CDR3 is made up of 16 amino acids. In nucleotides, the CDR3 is TGTGCCAGTAGTATAGGACTCACAAATAGCAATCAGCCCCAGCATTTT. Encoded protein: CASSIGLTNSNQPQHF. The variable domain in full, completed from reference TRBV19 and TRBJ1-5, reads DGGITQSPKYLFRKEGQNVTLSCEQNLNHDAMYWYRQDPGQGLRLIYYSQIVNDFQKGDIAEGYSVSREKKESFPLTVTSAQKNPTAFYLCASSIGLTNSNQPQHFGDGTRLSIL.

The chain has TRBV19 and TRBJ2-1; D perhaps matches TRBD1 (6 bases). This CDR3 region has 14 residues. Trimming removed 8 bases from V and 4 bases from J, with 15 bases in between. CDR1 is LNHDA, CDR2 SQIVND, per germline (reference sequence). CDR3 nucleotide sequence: TGTGCCAGTTGCCAGGGGAGTGGGTACAATGAGCAGTTCTTC. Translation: CASCQGSGYNEQFF.

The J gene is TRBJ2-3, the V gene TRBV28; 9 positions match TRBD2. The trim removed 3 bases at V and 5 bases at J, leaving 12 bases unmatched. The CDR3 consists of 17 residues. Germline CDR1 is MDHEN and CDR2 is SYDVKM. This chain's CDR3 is CASSFASSGDHLDTQYF. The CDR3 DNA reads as TGTGCCAGCAGTTTCGCCTCTAGCGGGGACCATTTAGATACGCAGTATTTT.

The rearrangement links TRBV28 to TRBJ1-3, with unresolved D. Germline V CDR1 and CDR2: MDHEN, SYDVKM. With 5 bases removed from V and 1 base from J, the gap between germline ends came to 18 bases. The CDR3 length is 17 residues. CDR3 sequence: CASSPHFEVSSGNTIYF. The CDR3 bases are TGTGCCAGCAGTCCCCACTTTGAGGTCTCGTCTGGAAACACCATATATTTT.